One and the same sample provided the 7 T cell receptor beta chains below, sequenced in a study of blood T cell repertoires in COVID-19. TCRdb's table, derived via immunoSEQ multiplex PCR, lists solely in-frame clones and lacks some. The sample lists about 70,000 clones, roughly 82% occurring once. Sample: peripheral blood. The receptors were gathered from a woman aged 55-70 years with acute or convalescent COVID-19.

The chain joins TRBV19 to TRBJ2-1; no clear D. The germline V gene encodes CDR1 LNHDA and CDR2 SQIVND (reference sequence). The CDR3 extends over 12 amino acids. The V gene lost 5 bases and the J gene lost 2 bases, with 4 bases spanning the gap. This CDR3 is CASSGPYNEQFF. The CDR3 DNA sequence: TGTGCCAGTAGTGGCCCCTACAATGAGCAGTTCTTC.

The chain joins TRBV28 to TRBJ2-1, with 7 bases aligning to TRBD2. This CDR3 contains 14 residues. Trimming cost V 6 bases and J 7 bases; bases outside gene matches: 9. Per the germline V gene, CDR1 is MDHEN and CDR2 is SYDVKM. The CDR3 sequence is CASRRGGVSNEQFF. CDR3 coding DNA: TGTGCCAGCAGGAGGGGAGGGGTTTCGAATGAGCAGTTCTTC.

This clone was recorded a few times. The chain has TRBV5-1 and TRBJ1-2; 10 bases agree with TRBD1. V shed 4 bases, J shed 6 bases, and the junction held 9 bases outside the gene matches. Germline CDR1 and CDR2: SGHRS and YFSETQ. The CDR3 contains 15 residues. This CDR3 is CASSPRTGGGNGYTF. In DNA form, the CDR3 reads TGCGCCAGCAGCCCCCGGACAGGGGGTGGAAATGGCTACACCTTC.

The rearrangement links TRBV5-1 to TRBJ1-3; D ambiguous. Germline CDR1 is SGHRS and CDR2 is YFSETQ. The ends were cut back, 1 base at V and 0 bases at J, with 11 bases in the middle. The CDR3 contains 16 residues. The DNA of the CDR3 is TGCGCCAGCAGCTTGATACCGGGTCGCTCTGGAAACACCATATATTTT. This encodes CASSLIPGRSGNTIYF.

This rearrangement joins TRBV11-2 to TRBJ2-1, with D perhaps matching TRBD2 (5 bases). Trimming took off 2 bases at V and 0 bases at J, with 8 bases between the two ends. Germline assignment: CDR1 SGHAT and CDR2 FQNNGV. This CDR3 contains 15 residues. The CDR3 here is CASSLYRGSYNEQFF. The CDR3 DNA is TGTGCCAGCAGCTTATACCGGGGCTCCTACAATGAGCAGTTCTTC.

The chain is built from TRBV7-6 and TRBJ2-7; 11 bases align to TRBD2. Losses at the gene ends were 8 bases for V and 2 bases for J; bases not matched to a gene: 11. Germline V lookup: CDR1 SGHVS, CDR2 FNYEAQ. The length of the CDR3 is 16 residues. CDR3: CASGGNLAGGTYEQYF. CDR3 DNA sequence: TGTGCCAGCGGGGGGAATCTAGCGGGAGGAACCTACGAGCAGTACTTC.

The V call is TRBV24-1, the J call TRBJ2-2; TRBD2 matches at 7 bases. With 5 bases clipped from V and 0 bases from J, the junction kept 8 bases outside the gene matches. Germline V gene lookup returns CDR1 KGHDR and CDR2 SFDVKD. This CDR3 contains 17 residues. The CDR3 coding sequence is TGTGCCACCAGTGCCCTGGGGGAGGGGCCGAACACCGGGGAGCTGTTTTTT. Protein product: CATSALGEGPNTGELFF.